This entry describes one T cell receptor (beta chain). This record comes from a study of CD8 T cells in Susac syndrome. CDR1 and CDR2 (germline): MNHEY, SMNVEV (reference sequence). V was pared by 7 bases and J by 5 bases, with 15 bases between. The CDR3 loop spans 13 amino acids. The study sequenced TCR beta in blood CD8+ and CD4+ T cells. Healthy donors acted as controls, with matching for age and sex. FACS was used to enrich TEMRA cells, whereas the CD8+ and CD4+ T cells were obtained by negative isolation. RNA was extracted with the RNeasy kit, and a quantity of about 0.45 to 1 ug was reverse transcribed using random hexamers. Amplification of TCR beta CDR3 used immunoSEQ multiplex PCR across 54 Vbeta and 13 Jbeta. TCRdb fed the immunoSEQ multiplex PCR reads into MiXCR, producing one record per CDR3 protein. The sample includes around 200,000 distinct CDR3 sequences, about 95% of them seen just once.

The V call is TRBV27, the J call TRBJ2-7, with D uncertain. This TCR derives from a human donor in good health. The sample was CD4+ T cells from PBMCs. The CDR3 DNA reads TGTGCCAGCAAGGTGTATAATGGAGACGAGCAGTACTTC. It encodes CASKVYNGDEQYF.